This TCR beta chain was retrieved from a study of blood T cell repertoires in COVID-19. Profiled with immunoSEQ multiplex PCR; TCRdb holds only in-frame clones, not every one. The table lists 200,000 to 300,000 clones, under 90% of them singletons. Participants spanned ages about 18 to 95 years and resided in over 20 US areas. The germline gives CDR1 SQVTM, CDR2 ANQGSEA. This CDR3 spans 12 amino acids. The germline V and J ends were trimmed by 4 bases and 7 bases, with 13 bases remaining between them. What was sequenced was PBMCs or T cells enriched from blood (not recorded which). This TCR was sampled from a man aged 35-49 years who had recovered from COVID-19. The rearrangement links TRBV29-1 to TRBJ1-2, with D uncertain. The CDR3, as DNA: TGCAGCGTTGGGTCCGGGTATTCTGGCTACACCTTC. This translates into CSVGSGYSGYTF.